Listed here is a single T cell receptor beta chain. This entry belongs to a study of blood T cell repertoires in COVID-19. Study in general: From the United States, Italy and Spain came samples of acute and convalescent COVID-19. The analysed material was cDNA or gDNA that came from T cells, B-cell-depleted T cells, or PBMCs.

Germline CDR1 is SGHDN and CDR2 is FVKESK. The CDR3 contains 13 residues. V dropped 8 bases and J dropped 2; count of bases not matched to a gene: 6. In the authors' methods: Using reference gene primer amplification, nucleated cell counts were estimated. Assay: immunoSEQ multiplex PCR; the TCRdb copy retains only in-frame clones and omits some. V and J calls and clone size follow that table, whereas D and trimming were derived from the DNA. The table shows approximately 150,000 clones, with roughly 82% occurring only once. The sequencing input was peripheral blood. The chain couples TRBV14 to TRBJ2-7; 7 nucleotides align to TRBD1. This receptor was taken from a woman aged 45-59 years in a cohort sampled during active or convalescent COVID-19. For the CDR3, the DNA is TGTGCCAGCGCGGACAGGCGCACCTACGAGCAGTACTTC. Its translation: CASADRRTYEQYF.